The 8 T cell receptor beta chains in this list originate from one sample, sequenced in a study of cytomegalovirus exposure and HLA in healthy donors. It was with 60 Vbeta and 13 Jbeta primers that the PCR ran. Data came from immunoSEQ multiplex PCR; TCRdb stores just in-frame clones and leaves some out. This table has about 160,000 clones, under 85% appearing once. The specimen was PBMCs. These receptors came from a woman in her 30s in good health and CMV-seronegative.

V usage is TRBV5-1 and J usage is TRBJ2-5, with D perhaps matching TRBD1 (5 bases). The CDR3 totals 12 residues. The V gene lost 4 bases and the J gene lost 2 bases, with 6 bases spanning the gap. Germline assignment: CDR1 SGHRS and CDR2 YFSETQ. Written as DNA, the CDR3 is TGCGCCAGCAGCCGACAGCAAGAGACCCAGTACTTC. Translated, it gives CASSRQQETQYF.

V gene TRBV29-1 combines with J gene TRBJ1-1; maybe TRBD1 (6 bases). Germline lookup yields CDR1 SQVTM and CDR2 ANQGSEA. The CDR3 has 16 amino acids. V was cut by 4 bases and J by 1 base, with 19 bases left in between. The CDR3: CSVVGSGGWRNTEAFF. CDR3 coding DNA: TGCAGCGTTGTAGGTAGTGGGGGCTGGAGGAACACTGAAGCTTTCTTT.

V gene TRBV5-1 combines with J gene TRBJ2-3, with TRBD2 matching 8 bases. With 5 bases clipped from V and 1 base from J, the junction kept 6 bases outside the gene matches. This CDR3 spans 15 amino acids. Germline-derived CDR1 and CDR2 are SGHRS and YFSETQ. The CDR3 spells CASRTLAEGTDTQYF. DNA of the CDR3: TGCGCCAGCAGGACACTAGCGGAAGGCACAGATACGCAGTATTTT.

The chain couples TRBV18 to TRBJ2-7; 9 bases are a match to TRBD1. From germline, CDR1 is KGHSH and CDR2 LQKENI. With 3 bases clipped from V and 5 bases from J, the junction kept 2 bases outside the gene matches. The CDR3 extends over 13 amino acids. The CDR3 here is CASSPRTGDEQYF. DNA of the CDR3: TGTGCCAGCTCACCGAGGACAGGGGACGAGCAGTACTTC.

The J gene is TRBJ2-3, the V gene TRBV9; 10 positions agree with TRBD2. This CDR3 contains 18 residues. Germline assignment: CDR1 SGDLS and CDR2 YYNGEE. V dropped 0 bases and J dropped 0; count of bases not matched to a gene: 7. The CDR3 nucleotides read TGTGCCAGCAGCGTAGTGGGAACTAGCGGGACTAGCACAGATACGCAGTATTTT. Protein sequence: CASSVVGTSGTSTDTQYF.

The V gene is TRBV4-3, the J gene TRBJ1-2; D call uncertain. The germline CDR1 and CDR2 sequences are LGHNA and YSLEER. CDR3 length equals 14 residues. The V and J ends lost 0 bases and 9 bases respectively, with 14 bases between them. CDR3 sequence (DNA): TGCGCCAGCAGCCAAGAGGCGACGCGGCCGAGCTACACCTTC. Protein product: CASSQEATRPSYTF.

The J gene is TRBJ2-4, the V gene TRBV28, with a tentative D call TRBD2 (5 bases). Per germline, CDR1 MDHEN and CDR2 SYDVKM. V was pared by 2 bases and J by 3 bases, with 8 bases between. This CDR3 region has 14 residues. This CDR3 is CASSLTAGKNIQYF. CDR3 nucleotides: TGTGCCAGCAGTTTAACGGCGGGCAAAAACATTCAGTACTTC.

About this clone itself: Other DNA sequences in this specimen translate into the identical CDR3. The V call is TRBV9, the J call TRBJ1-1; D is unresolved. CDR3 length equals 13 residues. Per the germline V gene, CDR1 is SGDLS and CDR2 is YYNGEE. Trimming took off 0 bases at V and 0 bases at J, with 3 bases between the two ends. The DNA of the CDR3 is TGTGCCAGCAGCGTAGCTGTGAACACTGAAGCTTTCTTT. This translates into CASSVAVNTEAFF.